Shown below are 26 T cell receptor beta chains from a single sample sequenced in a study of cytomegalovirus exposure and HLA in healthy donors. PCR involved 60 Vbeta and 13 Jbeta primers. The assay was immunoSEQ multiplex PCR, and TCRdb's table has in-frame clones only and misses some. In total, the table holds around 130,000 clones. Source material: PBMCs. The receptors stem from a woman aged 55-70 years in good health and CMV-seronegative.

This chain uses TRBV7-9 with TRBJ1-3; D uncertain. V lost 3 bases to trimming and J lost 1 base, with 16 bases between them. This CDR3 is 17 amino acids long. Per germline, CDR1 SEHNR and CDR2 FQNEAQ (reference sequence). In nucleotides, the CDR3 is TGTGCCAGCAGCTTCTCTCCTCCGGGGAAATCTGGAAACACCATATATTTT. Protein sequence: CASSFSPPGKSGNTIYF.

Remarks on this clone: The junction departs from the called germline gene at one end, perhaps through a read error. The J gene is TRBJ2-3, the V gene TRBV2; a weak D match, TRBD2 (5 bases). Looked up from germline, CDR1 is SNHLY and CDR2 is FYNNEI. The CDR3 length is 12 residues. DNA of the CDR3: TGTGCCAGCAGTGTCCGTGCGGGCGTCCCGACTTTT. Translated: CASSVRAGVPTF.

The CDR3 region is CASSVDGGAKNIQYF. The CDR3 bases are TGTGCCAGCAGCGTAGACGGGGGAGCCAAAAACATTCAGTACTTC. V gene TRBV9 combines with J gene TRBJ2-4; weak D call: TRBD2 (6 bases). CDR3 length equals 15 residues. Trimming stripped 0 bases from V and 0 bases from J, with 7 bases between. Per germline, CDR1 SGDLS and CDR2 YYNGEE.

This chain connects TRBV29-1 to TRBJ2-7, with 12 nucleotides matching TRBD1. Trimming cost V 6 bases and J 2 bases; bases outside gene matches: 8. The CDR3 is made up of 15 amino acids. Germline CDR1 is SQVTM and CDR2 is ANQGSEA. The CDR3 loop is CSVGGGQGAAYEQYF. The CDR3 DNA reads TGCAGCGTGGGGGGGGGACAGGGGGCGGCCTACGAGCAGTACTTC.

The chain couples TRBV6-1 to TRBJ1-2; 7 bases map to TRBD1. J lost 7 bases, V lost 6 bases, and 11 bases had no gene match. The CDR3 is made up of 14 amino acids. Per germline, CDR1 MNHNS and CDR2 SASEGT. The CDR3 spells CASSIKQTGSGYTF. DNA of the CDR3: TGTGCCAGCAGCATTAAACAGACAGGGAGTGGCTACACCTTC.

The chain combines TRBV5-1 with TRBJ2-1; TRBD2 agrees at 7 bases. The CDR3 consists of 17 residues. The germline V gene has CDR1 SGHRS and CDR2 YFSETQ. The V gene end was trimmed by 0 bases and the J gene end by 4 bases; junction bases not matched to a gene: 10. The CDR3 coding sequence is TGCGCCAGCAGCTTGGCCCGGGCTAGCGGATCATACAATGAGCAGTTCTTC. Translating it yields CASSLARASGSYNEQFF. Full variable domain (missing parts from reference TRBV5-1 and TRBJ2-1): KAGVTQTPRYLIKTRGQQVTLSCSPISGHRSVSWYQQTPGQGLQFLFEYFSETQRNKGNFPGRFSGRQFSNSRSEMNVSTLELGDSALYLCASSLARASGSYNEQFFGPGTRLTVL.

The chain joins TRBV27 to TRBJ1-1; no clear D. Deletions cut 4 bases from V and 5 bases from J, with 17 bases between. This CDR3 region has 15 residues. The germline V gene encodes CDR1 MNHEY and CDR2 SMNVEV (reference sequence). The CDR3 spells CASSSPVSRETEAFF. CDR3 DNA: TGTGCCAGCAGTTCCCCCGTATCGCGGGAAACTGAAGCTTTCTTT.

The rearrangement joins TRBV11-2 to TRBJ2-1; D may be TRBD1 (6 bases). The CDR3 has 15 residues. The germline gives CDR1 SGHAT, CDR2 FQNNGV. The germline V and J ends were trimmed by 1 base and 7 bases, with 14 bases remaining between them. DNA for the CDR3: TGTGCCAGCAGCTTAGTGGTAGGACAGCTTAATGAGCAGTTCTTC. The encoded protein is CASSLVVGQLNEQFF.

This sequence joins TRBV15 and TRBJ2-7, with a possible D match to TRBD1 (6 bases). CDR3 length equals 13 residues. V was cut by 7 bases and J by 3 bases, with 13 bases left in between. The germline V gene encodes CDR1 LNHNV and CDR2 YYDKDF (reference sequence). This CDR3 reads CATNGQTNYEQYF. The CDR3 nucleotides are TGTGCCACCAACGGACAGACGAACTACGAGCAGTACTTC.

CDR3 in amino acids: CASSSGNEKLFF. The DNA of the CDR3 is TGTGCCAGCAGTTCCGGGAACGAAAAACTGTTTTTT. The rearrangement uses TRBV28 and TRBJ1-4, with D hard to call. Trimming took 4 bases from V and 8 from J, leaving 8 bases between them. Germline CDR1 reads MDHEN; CDR2 reads SYDVKM. The CDR3 is 12 residues long.

The chain employs TRBV27 and TRBJ1-4; the match to TRBD1 covers 8 bases. The junction had 6 bases not matched to a gene; V was cut back by 6 bases and J by 0 bases. The CDR3 is 16 residues long. Germline assignment: CDR1 MNHEY and CDR2 SMNVEV (reference sequence). In nucleotides, the CDR3 is TGTGCCAGCAGGGGGACAGGATTTGCAACTAATGAAAAACTGTTTTTT. Protein product: CASRGTGFATNEKLFF.

The chain employs TRBV18 and TRBJ2-2, with a possible D match to TRBD2 (6 bases). From germline, CDR1 is KGHSH and CDR2 LQKENI. Trimming cost V 3 bases and J 7 bases, with 15 bases left between them. There are 15 residues in the CDR3. The DNA of the CDR3 is TGTGCCAGCTCACCGACACGGGGGTCGGACGGGGAGCTGTTTTTT. It is translated as CASSPTRGSDGELFF.

The chain employs TRBV14 and TRBJ1-1; D is possibly TRBD1 (5 bases). The CDR3 is 24 amino acids. Looked up from germline, CDR1 is SGHDN and CDR2 is FVKESK. Between the trimmed V and J ends, which lost 2 bases and 4 bases, there was a span of 41 bases. CDR3 loop: CASSQNGPGLAGGSRRSSPTEAFF. The DNA for the CDR3 is TGTGCCAGCAGCCAAAATGGACCGGGACTAGCGGGAGGGTCCCGTCGATCTAGCCCCACTGAAGCTTTCTTT.

V gene TRBV28 combines with J gene TRBJ1-3; 7 bases agree with TRBD1. Trimming at V came to 5 bases and at J to 4 bases, leaving 11 bases not matched to a gene. Germline CDR1 MDHEN, CDR2 SYDVKM. CDR3 size: 16 residues. CDR3 sequence (DNA): TGTGCCAGCAGTGGTGGAGGGGGCAAATTGGGAAACACCATATATTTT. This gives the protein CASSGGGGKLGNTIYF.

The DNA for the CDR3 is TGCGCCAGCAGCTTTACGGGACTCTCTAATGAAAAACTGTTTTTT. Translation gives CASSFTGLSNEKLFF. The V and J genes are TRBV4-1 and TRBJ1-4; perhaps TRBD1 as D (5 bases). Germline V gene data show CDR1 as MGHRA and CDR2 as YSYEKL. The CDR3 is made up of 15 amino acids. Trimming left V 5 bases short and J 3 bases short, with 13 bases between.

This chain joins TRBV18 and TRBJ1-3; 7 bases fit TRBD1. The CDR3 has 16 residues. V dropped 4 bases and J dropped 0; count of bases not matched to a gene: 6. Germline CDR1 KGHSH, CDR2 LQKENI. CDR3: CASSREGARSGNTIYF. CDR3 DNA sequence: TGTGCCAGCTCACGCGAGGGGGCCCGCTCTGGAAACACCATATATTTT. The variable domain in full, with the rest retrieved from reference TRBV18 and TRBJ1-3, is NAGVMQNPRHLVRRRGQEARLRCSPMKGHSHVYWYRQLPEEGLKFMVYLQKENIIDESGMPKERFSAEFPKEGPSILRIQQVVRGDSAAYFCASSREGARSGNTIYFGEGSWLTVV.

The V and J genes are TRBV9 and TRBJ2-5; possibly TRBD1 for D (5 bases). The germline gives CDR1 SGDLS, CDR2 YYNGEE. CDR3 size: 15 residues. V was clipped by 0 bases and J by 0 bases, with 9 bases between them. CDR3 nucleotide sequence: TGTGCCAGCAGCGTAGCGGCAGGGTACCAAGAGACCCAGTACTTC. The encoded protein is CASSVAAGYQETQYF. The full variable domain, completed using reference TRBV9 and TRBJ2-5, is DSGVTQTPKHLITATGQRVTLRCSPRSGDLSVYWYQQSLDQGLQFLIQYYNGEERAKGNILERFSAQQFPDLHSELNLSSLELGDSALYFCASSVAAGYQETQYFGPGTRLLVL.

The chain recombines TRBV29-1 with TRBJ2-7; TRBD1 matches at 7 bases. V lost 4 bases, J lost 0 bases, and 0 bases stayed unmatched. The CDR3 contains 12 residues. The germline CDR1 and CDR2 sequences are SQVTM and ANQGSEA. CDR3 sequence: CSVGTGSYEQYF. The CDR3 DNA reads as TGCAGCGTTGGGACAGGCTCCTACGAGCAGTACTTC.

J is TRBJ2-1 and V is TRBV18, with 7 bases fitting TRBD1. Losses at the gene ends were 4 bases for V and 7 bases for J; bases not matched to a gene: 10. From germline, CDR1 is KGHSH and CDR2 LQKENI. The CDR3 has 15 amino acids. The CDR3 protein is CASSQRQGNPNEQFF. CDR3 nucleotide sequence: TGTGCCAGCTCACAGAGACAGGGAAACCCAAATGAGCAGTTCTTC.

The CDR3 sequence is CASSPGVRGETQYF. The CDR3 nucleotides are TGTGCCAGCAGCCCAGGGGTTAGGGGAGAGACCCAGTACTTC. This chain joins TRBV11-2 and TRBJ2-5; tentative D call: TRBD1 (6 bases). Germline CDR1 reads SGHAT; CDR2 reads FQNNGV. Trimming left V 5 bases short and J 4 bases short, with 14 bases between. CDR3 length equals 14 residues.

DNA of the CDR3: TGTGCCAGCAGCCAAGATACTAGCGGCTCCTACGAGCAGTACTTC. It is translated as CASSQDTSGSYEQYF. The V call is TRBV4-2, the J call TRBJ2-7; TRBD2 matches 8 bases. The CDR3 totals 15 residues. Germline V gene lookup returns CDR1 LGHNA and CDR2 YNFKEQ. V was pared by 0 bases and J by 0 bases, with 1 base of the junction left unmatched.

This chain links TRBV19 with TRBJ2-5, with 9 bases fitting TRBD1. V trimming: 3 bases; J trimming: 5 bases; junction bases outside the gene matches: 10. The CDR3 has 16 amino acids. Germline V gene data show CDR1 as LNHDA and CDR2 as SQIVND (reference sequence). CDR3 region: CASSIRGQGMRETQYF. In DNA, the CDR3 is TGTGCCAGTAGTATTCGTGGACAGGGGATGAGGGAGACCCAGTACTTC.

The chain combines TRBV19 with TRBJ2-1, with unresolved D. Germline V gives CDR1 LNHDA, CDR2 SQIVND (reference sequence). The CDR3 sequence is 15 residues long. The V end was cut by 0 bases, the J end by 9 bases, with 15 bases between. The CDR3 bases are TGTGCCAGTAGTATAGACGGTTCGACAAACGGTGAGCAGTTCTTC. Amino acid sequence: CASSIDGSTNGEQFF.

As for this clone: A read error may produce the germline difference seen at one junction end. This CDR3 is CARSQITGPPYEQYF. In DNA form, the CDR3 reads TGTGCCCGCAGTCAGATAACAGGGCCCCCCTACGAGCAGTACTTC. The rearrangement uses TRBV28 and TRBJ2-7; D possibly corresponds to TRBD1 (6 bases). The CDR3 spans 15 residues. CDR1 is MDHEN and CDR2 is SYDVKM in the germline V gene.

The V gene is TRBV29-1, the J gene TRBJ1-3; no reliable D call. CDR3 length: 13 amino acids. The V gene lost 6 bases and the J gene lost 0 bases, with 9 bases spanning the gap. Germline values: CDR1 SQVTM, CDR2 ANQGSEA. The CDR3 DNA follows: TGCAGCGTCAAGGGAGCCTCTGGAAACACCATATATTTT. Translated: CSVKGASGNTIYF. The whole variable domain, remainder taken from reference TRBV29-1 and TRBJ1-3, is SAVISQKPSRDICQRGTSLTIQCQVDSQVTMMFWYRQQPGQSLTLIATANQGSEATYESGFVIDKFPISRPNLTFSTLTVSNMSPEDSSIYLCSVKGASGNTIYFGEGSWLTVV.

V and J are TRBV9 and TRBJ1-1, with 7 nucleotides matching TRBD1. Germline CDR1 and CDR2: SGDLS and YYNGEE. The CDR3 totals 15 residues. The V gene end was trimmed by 0 bases and the J gene end by 2 bases; junction bases not matched to a gene: 4. The CDR3 loop is CASSVDPGGNTEAFF. For the CDR3, the DNA is TGTGCCAGCAGCGTAGATCCAGGGGGTAACACTGAAGCTTTCTTT.